This TCR beta chain was observed in a study of T cells in Graves' hyperthyroidism and ophthalmopathy. The V gene end was trimmed by 0 bases and the J gene end by 4 bases; junction bases not matched to a gene: 6. CDR1 and CDR2 from the germline V gene are SGHRS and YFSETQ. This CDR3 is 16 amino acids long. The investigators amplified TCR beta CDR3 regions from RNA transcripts. During a first-round RT-PCR of the TCR CDR3, the HTBI primer set was used. TCRdb re-derived calls from the multiplex PCR reads in MiXCR, one entry per CDR3 protein. The table lists hundreds of thousands of distinct CDR3 sequences, 15% to 20% of them singletons.

Sequenced material: blood. The chain links TRBV5-1 to TRBJ2-3, with 9 nucleotides matching TRBD1. This receptor was identified in a man aged 40-55 years with Graves' ophthalmopathy. The CDR3 bases are TGCGCCAGCAGCTTGGGCAACAGGGGGCCGCCAGATACGCAGTATTTT. Translation gives CASSLGNRGPPDTQYF.